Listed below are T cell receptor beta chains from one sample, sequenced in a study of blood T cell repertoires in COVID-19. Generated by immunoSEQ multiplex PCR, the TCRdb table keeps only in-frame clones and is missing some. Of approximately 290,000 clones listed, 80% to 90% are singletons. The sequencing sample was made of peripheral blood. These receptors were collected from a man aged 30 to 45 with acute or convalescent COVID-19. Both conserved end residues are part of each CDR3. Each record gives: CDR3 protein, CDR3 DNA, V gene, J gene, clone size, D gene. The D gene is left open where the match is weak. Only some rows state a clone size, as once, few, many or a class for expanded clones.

CASSPSERAGQFF	TGTGCCAGCAGCCCGTCTGAGAGGGCCGGGCAGTTCTTC	TRBV3-1/TRBV3-2	TRBJ2-1	NA	NA
CATSIEGYGYTF	TGTGCCACCAGCATTGAGGGATATGGCTACACCTTC	TRBV15	TRBJ1-2	NA	NA
CASNFPGQGGEKLFF	TGTGCCAGTAACTTCCCCGGACAGGGAGGGGAAAAACTGTTTTTT	TRBV19	TRBJ1-4	NA	TRBD1
CAGGTGGRDSPLHF	TGTGCCGGCGGGACAGGGGGACGGGACTCACCCCTCCACTTT	TRBV6-5	TRBJ1-6	NA	TRBD1
CASGLLQALNQPQHF	TGTGCTAGTGGTTTGTTACAGGCCCTCAATCAGCCCCAGCATTTT	TRBV12-5	TRBJ1-5	NA	NA
CASSSIGTGGNQPQHF	TGTGCCAGCAGTTCCATCGGGACAGGGGGCAATCAGCCCCAGCATTTT	TRBV27	TRBJ1-5	NA	TRBD1
CASSATGTGPEQYF	TGTGCCAGCAGCGCCACCGGGACAGGGCCCGAGCAGTACTTC	TRBV7-3	TRBJ2-7	NA	TRBD1
CASSRYRGLAEQYF	TGTGCCAGCAGCAGATACAGGGGGCTGGCCGAGCAGTACTTC	TRBV21-1	TRBJ2-7	once	NA
CASSLGQGAYEQYF	TGTGCCAGCAGTTTAGGACAGGGGGCCTACGAGCAGTACTTC	TRBV28	TRBJ2-7	few	TRBD1
CASSERQGVTGELFF	TGTGCCAGCAGCGAGCGACAGGGAGTCACCGGGGAGCTGTTTTTT	TRBV9	TRBJ2-2	NA	TRBD1
CATSEAGFNEQFF	TGTGCCACCAGTGAGGCGGGCTTCAATGAGCAGTTCTTC	TRBV24-1	TRBJ2-1	once	NA
CASSPPGGMNTEAFF	TGCGCCAGCAGCCCGCCGGGAGGGATGAACACTGAAGCTTTCTTT	TRBV5-1	TRBJ1-1	NA	NA
CASSFSGLAGGSDTQYF	TGTGCCAGCAGTTTCTCGGGACTAGCGGGGGGCTCAGATACGCAGTATTTT	TRBV27	TRBJ2-3	NA	TRBD2
CASSPWDRPSYEQYF	TGTGCCAGCTCACCCTGGGACAGGCCTTCCTACGAGCAGTACTTC	TRBV18	TRBJ2-7	NA	TRBD1
CASSLSGAFTDTQYF	TGTGCCAGCAGCTTAAGCGGGGCGTTCACAGATACGCAGTATTTT	TRBV7-3	TRBJ2-3	once	NA
CASSLYGGENYGYTF	TGTGCCAGCAGTTTATACGGAGGAGAAAACTATGGCTACACCTTC	TRBV27	TRBJ1-2	NA	NA
CASRLSGDYNEQFF	TGTGCCAGCAGACTTAGCGGAGATTACAATGAGCAGTTCTTC	TRBV7-3	TRBJ2-1	NA	NA
CASSANGGGSWDYQPQHF	TGTGCCAGCAGTGCGAATGGTGGGGGGTCCTGGGACTATCAGCCCCAGCATTTT	TRBV27	TRBJ1-5	NA	NA
CASTRADGNTIYF	TGTGCCAGCACCAGGGCGGATGGAAACACCATATATTTT	TRBV6-6	TRBJ1-3	few	NA
CASSTAQPQHF	TGTGCCAGCAGCACTGCCCAGCCCCAGCATTTT	TRBV5-8	TRBJ1-5	few	NA
CASRTGGSRPEAFF	TGTGCCAGCAGGACAGGGGGCAGCCGACCTGAAGCTTTCTTT	TRBV2	TRBJ1-1	once	TRBD1
CASSPQVREVYGYTF	TGCGCCAGCAGCCCCCAAGTCAGGGAGGTCTATGGCTACACCTTC	TRBV5-1	TRBJ1-2	NA	NA
CASGYGLAGNTDTQYF	TGCGCCAGCGGGTACGGGCTGGCGGGCAACACAGATACGCAGTATTTT	TRBV10-1	TRBJ2-3	NA	NA
CASSSAGLAGSSYNEQFF	TGTGCCAGCTCATCCGCGGGACTAGCGGGAAGCTCCTACAATGAGCAGTTCTTC	TRBV18	TRBJ2-1	NA	TRBD2
CATSTRRQGMAEAFF	TGTGCCACCAGCACTCGTCGGCAGGGGATGGCTGAAGCTTTCTTT	TRBV15	TRBJ1-1	NA	NA
CASSPSGGQPQHF	TGCGCCAGCAGTCCCTCAGGGGGTCAGCCCCAGCATTTT	TRBV10-1	TRBJ1-5	NA	TRBD1
CASSLRAGGFRNEQFF	TGTGCCAGCAGTTTAAGAGCGGGGGGGTTCAGGAATGAGCAGTTCTTC	TRBV27	TRBJ2-1	NA	TRBD2
CASSGYGYTF	TGTGCGTCTTCGGGATATGGCTACACCTTC	TRBV12-3/TRBV12-4	TRBJ1-2	NA	NA
CASSLHSEETQYF	TGTGCCAGCAGCTTGCACTCGGAGGAGACCCAGTACTTC	TRBV5-4	TRBJ2-5	NA	NA
CASSSPPGGRVAGNTIYF	TGTGCCAGCAGTTCCCCTCCTGGGGGCAGGGTTGCTGGAAACACCATATATTTT	TRBV28	TRBJ1-3	once	NA
CASSLDRGSYNEQFF	TGTGCCAGCAGCTTGGACAGGGGGTCCTACAATGAGCAGTTCTTC	TRBV7-3	TRBJ2-1	NA	TRBD1
CASSLDGARTGNTIYF	TGTGCCAGCAGCTTAGATGGGGCCAGGACTGGAAACACCATATATTTT	TRBV11-3	TRBJ1-3	NA	NA
CASSPAGGPETQYF	TGTGCCAGCAGCCCAGCGGGGGGCCCGGAGACCCAGTACTTC	TRBV7-9	TRBJ2-5	NA	TRBD2
CASSFRSGELFF	TGTGCCAGCAGCTTCAGGTCCGGGGAGCTGTTTTTT	TRBV9	TRBJ2-2	NA	NA
CASSLRGGAGTGELFF	TGTGCCAGCAGTTTACGTGGGGGCGCCGGGACCGGGGAGCTGTTTTTT	TRBV6-6	TRBJ2-2	NA	NA
CAISSTGGPMNTEAFF	TGTGCCATCAGCTCGACAGGGGGACCTATGAACACTGAAGCTTTCTTT	TRBV10-3	TRBJ1-1	NA	TRBD1
CASTPRDRAGELFF	TGTGCCAGCACACCTCGGGACAGGGCCGGGGAGCTGTTTTTT	TRBV3-1/TRBV3-2	TRBJ2-2	once	TRBD1
CASTRQGSSGGYTF	TGTGCCAGCACCCGACAGGGGAGTTCGGGTGGCTACACCTTC	TRBV28	TRBJ1-2	once	TRBD1
CASSETSGNSYEQYF	TGTGCCAGCAGCGAGACTAGCGGGAACTCCTACGAGCAGTACTTC	TRBV3-1/TRBV3-2	TRBJ2-7	NA	TRBD2
CATSDSNQGIGTGELFF	TGTGCCACCAGTGATTCAAACCAGGGGATTGGGACCGGGGAGCTGTTTTTT	TRBV24-1	TRBJ2-2	once	NA
CASSGGTGGQAFF	TGTGCCAGCAGCGGAGGGACAGGGGGACAAGCTTTCTTT	TRBV9	TRBJ1-1	NA	TRBD1
CASSIDPVPNTEAFF	TGTGCCAGTAGTATAGATCCGGTACCCAACACTGAAGCTTTCTTT	TRBV19	TRBJ1-1	NA	NA
CASSLWVGGGDYGYTF	TGTGCCAGCAGCCTCTGGGTAGGAGGCGGGGACTATGGCTACACCTTC	TRBV11-1	TRBJ1-2	NA	NA
CASSPGSINYGYTF	TGTGCCAGCAGCCCGGGGAGTATAAACTATGGCTACACCTTC	TRBV6-5	TRBJ1-2	NA	NA
CASSLGGYSSYNEQFF	TGTGCCAGCAGCTTAGGGGGCTACAGCTCCTACAATGAGCAGTTCTTC	TRBV7-9	TRBJ2-1	NA	NA
CASSGDWSNTIYF	TGTGCCAGCAGTGGGGACTGGAGTAACACCATATATTTT	TRBV2	TRBJ1-3	NA	NA
CASSLGQNTGELFF	TGTGCCAGCAGCCTGGGACAGAACACCGGGGAGCTGTTTTTT	TRBV5-8	TRBJ2-2	NA	NA
CASSRRGEPAGELFF	TGTGCCAGCAGCCGGCGGGGAGAACCGGCCGGGGAGCTGTTTTTT	TRBV14	TRBJ2-2	NA	NA
CASSMSGTSAYEQYF	TGTGCCAGTAGTATGAGCGGGACTTCTGCCTACGAGCAGTACTTC	TRBV19	TRBJ2-7	NA	TRBD2
CASSRGQISYGYTF	TGTGCCAGCTCACGCGGACAGATTTCCTATGGCTACACCTTC	TRBV18	TRBJ1-2	NA	NA
CASSQGDSPLHF	TGTGCCAGCAGCCAAGGGGATTCACCCCTCCACTTT	TRBV12-3/TRBV12-4	TRBJ1-6	NA	NA
CASSDRTSGKYEQYF	TGTGCCAGCAGCGATAGAACTAGCGGGAAGTACGAGCAGTACTTC	TRBV6-5	TRBJ2-7	NA	TRBD2
CASSSEPNTEAFF	TGCGCCAGCAGCTCAGAACCGAACACTGAAGCTTTCTTT	TRBV5-1	TRBJ1-1	NA	NA
CASSLGGGVVSDTQYF	TGTGCCAGCAGCTTAGGGGGAGGGGTCGTCTCAGATACGCAGTATTTT	TRBV11-2	TRBJ2-3	NA	TRBD2
CATSKGRVWEKLFF	TGTGCCACCAGCAAGGGCAGGGTATGGGAAAAACTGTTTTTT	TRBV15	TRBJ1-4	NA	NA
CASSLAGTSGNTIYF	TGTGCCAGCAGTTTAGCAGGGACTTCGGGAAACACCATATATTTT	TRBV28	TRBJ1-3	NA	NA
CASSDRAGLHGYTF	TGTGCCAGCAGTGATCGTGCAGGGTTGCATGGCTACACCTTC	TRBV2	TRBJ1-2	NA	NA
CASSHREGYEQYF	TGTGCCAGCAGCCATCGGGAGGGGTACGAGCAGTACTTC	TRBV11-3	TRBJ2-7	NA	TRBD2
CAGGTSANTGELFF	TGTGCCGGGGGGACTAGCGCCAACACCGGGGAGCTGTTTTTT	TRBV7-2	TRBJ2-2	NA	TRBD2